This TCR beta chain was profiled in a study of blood T cell repertoires in COVID-19. CDR1 is SGHRS and CDR2 is YFSETQ in the germline V gene. The CDR3 runs to 15 residues. Trimming cost V 4 bases and J 4 bases, with 18 bases left between them. Authors' processing steps: It was from reference gene primer amplification that nucleated cell counts were estimated. The data were produced by immunoSEQ multiplex PCR, yet TCRdb's version contains in-frame clones alone and is incomplete. V, J and clone size reflect that table, while D and trimming were determined from the DNA. The sample contains some 700,000 clones, 90% of which appear only once. This clone was seen a few times.

J is TRBJ2-7 and V is TRBV5-1, with D possibly TRBD1 on 6 matching bases. The source of this sequence is a woman aged 18-35 years with acute or convalescent COVID-19. Material: peripheral blood. CDR3 nucleotide sequence: TGCGCCAGCAGCCCTACCCCCCGGGACAAATACGAGCAGTACTTC. It codes for CASSPTPRDKYEQYF.